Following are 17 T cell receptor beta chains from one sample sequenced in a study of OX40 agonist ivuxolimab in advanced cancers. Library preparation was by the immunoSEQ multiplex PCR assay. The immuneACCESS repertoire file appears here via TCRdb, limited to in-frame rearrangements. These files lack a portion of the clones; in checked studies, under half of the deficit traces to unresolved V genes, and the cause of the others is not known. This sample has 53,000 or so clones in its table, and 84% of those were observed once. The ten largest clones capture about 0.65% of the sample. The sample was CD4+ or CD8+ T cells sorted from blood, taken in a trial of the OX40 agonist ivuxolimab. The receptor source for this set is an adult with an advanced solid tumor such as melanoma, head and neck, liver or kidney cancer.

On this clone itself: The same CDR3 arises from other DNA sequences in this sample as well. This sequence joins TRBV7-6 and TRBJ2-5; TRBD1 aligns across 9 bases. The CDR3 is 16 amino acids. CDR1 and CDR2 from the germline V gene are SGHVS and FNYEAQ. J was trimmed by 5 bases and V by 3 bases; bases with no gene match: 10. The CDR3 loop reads CASSFGTGRGQETQYF. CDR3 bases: TGTGCCAGCAGCTTTGGGACAGGGCGGGGGCAGGAGACCCAGTACTTC.

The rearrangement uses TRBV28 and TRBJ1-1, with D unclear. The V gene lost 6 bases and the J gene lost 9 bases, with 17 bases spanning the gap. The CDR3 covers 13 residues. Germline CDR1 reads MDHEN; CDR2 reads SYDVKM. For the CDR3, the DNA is TGTGCCAGCAGCCCGGGCCAGAAAGTACAAGCTTTCTTT. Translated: CASSPGQKVQAFF.

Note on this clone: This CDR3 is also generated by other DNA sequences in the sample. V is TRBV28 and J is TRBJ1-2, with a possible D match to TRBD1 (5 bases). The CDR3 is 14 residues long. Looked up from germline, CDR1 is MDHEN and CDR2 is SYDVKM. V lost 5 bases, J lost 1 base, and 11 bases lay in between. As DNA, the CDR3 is TGTGCCAGCAGTCTCGGGCAGGGTAACTATGGCTACACCTTC. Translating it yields CASSLGQGNYGYTF.

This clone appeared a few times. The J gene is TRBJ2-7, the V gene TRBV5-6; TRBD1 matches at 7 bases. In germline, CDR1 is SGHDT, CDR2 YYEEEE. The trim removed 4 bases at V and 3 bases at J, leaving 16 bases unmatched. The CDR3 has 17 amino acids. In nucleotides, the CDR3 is TGTGCCAGCAGCCGGGACAGACGCCCACTGATTATCTACGAGCAGTACTTC. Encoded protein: CASSRDRRPLIIYEQYF.

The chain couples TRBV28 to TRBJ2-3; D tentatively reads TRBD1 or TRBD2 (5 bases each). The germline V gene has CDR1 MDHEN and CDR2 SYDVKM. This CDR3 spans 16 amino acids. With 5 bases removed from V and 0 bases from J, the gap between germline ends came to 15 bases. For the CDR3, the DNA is TGTGCCAGCAGTCCCCTCGGGACCGGGAGCACAGATACGCAGTATTTT. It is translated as CASSPLGTGSTDTQYF.

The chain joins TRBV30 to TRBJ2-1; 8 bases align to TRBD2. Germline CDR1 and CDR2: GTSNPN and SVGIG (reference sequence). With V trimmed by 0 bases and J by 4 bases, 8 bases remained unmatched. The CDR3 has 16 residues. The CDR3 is CAWSVASGSFYNEQFF. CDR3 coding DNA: TGTGCCTGGAGTGTCGCGAGCGGGAGTTTTTACAATGAGCAGTTCTTC.

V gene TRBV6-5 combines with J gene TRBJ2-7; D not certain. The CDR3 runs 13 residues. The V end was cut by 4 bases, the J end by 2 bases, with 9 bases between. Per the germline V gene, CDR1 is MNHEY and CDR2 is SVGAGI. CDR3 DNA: TGTGCCAGCAGTTTGTACCCCCCCTACGAGCAGTACTTC. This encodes CASSLYPPYEQYF.

The CDR3 is CASRPSTVDQETQYF. The CDR3 nucleotides read TGTGCCAGCAGACCGTCGACAGTGGACCAAGAGACCCAGTACTTC. The V and J genes are TRBV2 and TRBJ2-5; a possible D gene is TRBD1 (5 bases). V shed 6 bases and J shed 0 bases, with 14 bases lying between them. The germline CDR1 and CDR2 sequences are SNHLY and FYNNEI. This CDR3 is 15 amino acids long. Based on the CDR3 plus reference TRBV2 and TRBJ2-5, the full variable domain is EPEVTQTPSHQVTQMGQEVILRCVPISNHLYFYWYRQILGQKVEFLVSFYNNEISEKSEIFDDQFSVERPDGSNFTLKIRSTKLEDSAMYFCASRPSTVDQETQYFGPGTRLLVL.

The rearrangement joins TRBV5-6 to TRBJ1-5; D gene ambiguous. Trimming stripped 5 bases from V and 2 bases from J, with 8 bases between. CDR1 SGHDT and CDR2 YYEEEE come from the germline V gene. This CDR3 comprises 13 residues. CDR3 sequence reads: CASSDRGNQPQHF. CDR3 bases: TGTGCCAGCAGTGATCGGGGCAATCAGCCCCAGCATTTT.

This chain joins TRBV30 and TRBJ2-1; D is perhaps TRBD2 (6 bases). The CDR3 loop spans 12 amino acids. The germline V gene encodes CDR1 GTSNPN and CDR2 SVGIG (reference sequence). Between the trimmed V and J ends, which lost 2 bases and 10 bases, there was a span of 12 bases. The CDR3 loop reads CAWSKVADEQFF. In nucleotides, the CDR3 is TGTGCCTGGAGTAAGGTAGCGGACGAGCAGTTCTTC.

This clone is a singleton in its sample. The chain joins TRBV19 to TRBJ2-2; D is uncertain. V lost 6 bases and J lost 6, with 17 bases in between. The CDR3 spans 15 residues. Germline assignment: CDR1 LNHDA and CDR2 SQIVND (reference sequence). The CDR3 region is CASRLVGSSAGELFF. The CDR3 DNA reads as TGTGCCAGTAGGCTCGTAGGGTCGAGCGCCGGGGAGCTGTTTTTT.

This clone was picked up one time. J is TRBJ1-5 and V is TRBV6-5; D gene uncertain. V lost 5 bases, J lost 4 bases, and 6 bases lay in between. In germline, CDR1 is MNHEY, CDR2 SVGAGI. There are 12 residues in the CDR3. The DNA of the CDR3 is TGTGCCAGCAGTACGGGAAATCAGCCCCAGCATTTT. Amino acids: CASSTGNQPQHF.

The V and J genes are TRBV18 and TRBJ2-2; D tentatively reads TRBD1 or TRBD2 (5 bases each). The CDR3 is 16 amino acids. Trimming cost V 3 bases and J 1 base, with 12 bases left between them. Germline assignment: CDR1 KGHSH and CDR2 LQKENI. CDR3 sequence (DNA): TGTGCCAGCTCACCCCTGGCAGGGAGGAACACCGGGGAGCTGTTTTTT. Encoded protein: CASSPLAGRNTGELFF.

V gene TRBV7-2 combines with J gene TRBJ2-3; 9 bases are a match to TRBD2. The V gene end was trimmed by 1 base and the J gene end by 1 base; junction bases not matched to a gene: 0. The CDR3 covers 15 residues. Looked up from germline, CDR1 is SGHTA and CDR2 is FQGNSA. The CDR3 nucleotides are TGTGCCAGCAGCTTAGGACTAGCGGGCACAGATACGCAGTATTTT. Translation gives CASSLGLAGTDTQYF.

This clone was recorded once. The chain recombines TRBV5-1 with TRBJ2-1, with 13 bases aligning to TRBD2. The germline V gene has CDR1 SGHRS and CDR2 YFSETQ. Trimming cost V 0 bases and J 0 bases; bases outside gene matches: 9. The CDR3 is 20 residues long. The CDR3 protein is CASSLAGGTSGVLSYNEQFF. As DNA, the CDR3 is TGCGCCAGCAGCTTGGCCGGAGGGACTAGCGGGGTCCTCTCCTACAATGAGCAGTTCTTC.

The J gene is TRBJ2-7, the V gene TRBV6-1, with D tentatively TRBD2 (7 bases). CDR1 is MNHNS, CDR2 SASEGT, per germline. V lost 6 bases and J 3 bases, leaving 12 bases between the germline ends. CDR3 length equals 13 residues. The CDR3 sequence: CASSGGPGYEQYF. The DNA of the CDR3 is TGTGCCAGCAGCGGGGGGCCGGGCTACGAGCAGTACTTC.

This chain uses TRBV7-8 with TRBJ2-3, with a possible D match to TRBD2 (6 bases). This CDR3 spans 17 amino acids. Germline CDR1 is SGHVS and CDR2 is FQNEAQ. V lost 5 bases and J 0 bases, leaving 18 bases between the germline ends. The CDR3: CASSAREWLASTDTQYF. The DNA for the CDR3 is TGTGCCAGCAGCGCCCGGGAATGGCTAGCGAGCACAGATACGCAGTATTTT.